The 32 T cell receptor beta chains below were found in one sample sequenced in a study of control samples from healthy donors and cancer patients. Libraries were prepared by immunoSEQ multiplex PCR; TCRdb keeps only in-frame clonotypes and omits some of them. The table has approximately 99,000 clones, approximately 84% seen once. Sequencing was done on a sample of blood. The receptors originated from a man aged 18 to 30 in good health.

This chain uses TRBV7-2 with TRBJ2-3; 11 bases line up with TRBD2. This CDR3 has 17 residues. The germline V gene has CDR1 SGHTA and CDR2 FQGNSA. V dropped 5 bases and J dropped 11; count of bases not matched to a gene: 18. The CDR3 protein is CASSPSRSGGAKVGQYF. The DNA of the CDR3 is TGTGCCAGCAGCCCTAGTCGTAGCGGGGGGGCAAAGGTTGGGCAGTATTTT.

The V and J genes are TRBV18 and TRBJ2-1, with D hard to call. Trimming cost V 3 bases and J 9 bases, with 9 bases left between them. The CDR3 has 12 residues. Germline CDR1 is KGHSH and CDR2 is LQKENI. The CDR3 DNA reads TGTGCCAGCTCACCTGTAAGCGTTGAGCAGTTCTTC. Its translation: CASSPVSVEQFF.

The rearrangement joins TRBV27 to TRBJ1-2; weak D call: TRBD1 (6 bases). Germline V gene lookup returns CDR1 MNHEY and CDR2 SMNVEV (reference sequence). The length of the CDR3 is 17 residues. V shed 7 bases and J shed 0 bases, with 21 bases lying between them. Written as DNA, the CDR3 is TGTGCCAGCACCACGTTACAGGGCGGTTCCTCTAACTATGGCTACACCTTC. Translated, it gives CASTTLQGGSSNYGYTF.

The chain employs TRBV28 and TRBJ2-4; 8 bases are shared with TRBD2. The germline gives CDR1 MDHEN, CDR2 SYDVKM. Losses at the gene ends were 5 bases for V and 3 bases for J; bases not matched to a gene: 12. CDR3 length: 17 amino acids. Here the CDR3 DNA reads TGTGCCAGCAGTCTCCTAGCGGGTCTGGAGGACAAAAACATTCAGTACTTC. As protein: CASSLLAGLEDKNIQYF.

J is TRBJ1-1 and V is TRBV9; 7 nucleotides agree with TRBD1. After removal of 0 bases from V and 3 bases from J, the junction contained 8 bases not matched to a gene. The CDR3 is 16 amino acids. Looked up from germline, CDR1 is SGDLS and CDR2 is YYNGEE. The CDR3 nucleotides are TGTGCCAGCAGCGTAGAGGTTCAGGGGGAGTACACTGAAGCTTTCTTT. It is translated as CASSVEVQGEYTEAFF. The whole variable domain, filled in from reference TRBV9 and TRBJ1-1, reads DSGVTQTPKHLITATGQRVTLRCSPRSGDLSVYWYQQSLDQGLQFLIQYYNGEERAKGNILERFSAQQFPDLHSELNLSSLELGDSALYFCASSVEVQGEYTEAFFGQGTRLTVV.

V and J are TRBV27 and TRBJ2-7; 7 nucleotides align to TRBD2. The CDR3 contains 15 residues. The germline V gene has CDR1 MNHEY and CDR2 SMNVEV (reference sequence). Trimming took 5 bases from V and 2 from J; bases not matched to a gene: 9. In nucleotides, the CDR3 is TGTGCCAGCAGTCGCGGACTAGGTACTGCCTACGAGCAGTACTTC. Encoded protein: CASSRGLGTAYEQYF.

V is TRBV11-2 and J is TRBJ1-1; D is unresolved. Trimming removed 0 bases from V and 2 bases from J, with 4 bases in between. Germline V gives CDR1 SGHAT, CDR2 FQNNGV. This CDR3 comprises 13 residues. DNA of the CDR3: TGTGCCAGCAGCTTAGATCTAAACACTGAAGCTTTCTTT. Translation gives CASSLDLNTEAFF.

As regards this clone: Other DNA sequences in the same sample also yield this CDR3. The rearrangement joins TRBV6-2 or TRBV6-3 to TRBJ2-5; D is unclear. V lost 0 bases, J lost 5 bases, and 1 base lay in between. Germline values: CDR1 MNHEY, CDR2 SVGEGT. The CDR3 totals 11 residues. This CDR3 is CASSYSETQYF. The CDR3 DNA follows: TGTGCCAGCAGTTACTCTGAGACCCAGTACTTC.

The chain employs TRBV9 and TRBJ1-1, with 7 bases aligning to TRBD1. V shed 7 bases, J shed 2 bases, and the junction held 11 bases outside the gene matches. Germline V gene sequence: CDR1 SGDLS, CDR2 YYNGEE. The CDR3 is made up of 15 amino acids. This CDR3 is CASGNRGGGNTEAFF. In DNA form, the CDR3 reads TGTGCCAGCGGGAACAGGGGAGGGGGAAACACTGAAGCTTTCTTT. Variable domain in full (rest from reference TRBV9 and TRBJ1-1): DSGVTQTPKHLITATGQRVTLRCSPRSGDLSVYWYQQSLDQGLQFLIQYYNGEERAKGNILERFSAQQFPDLHSELNLSSLELGDSALYFCASGNRGGGNTEAFFGQGTRLTVV.

J is TRBJ2-7 and V is TRBV5-1; D perhaps matches TRBD1 (5 bases). V was clipped by 3 bases and J by 4 bases, with 14 bases between them. The V gene's germline CDR1 is SGHRS and CDR2 YFSETQ. The CDR3 totals 14 residues. DNA for the CDR3: TGCGCCAGCAGCTACGGACAAGAACCGTACGAGCAGTACTTC. Amino acids: CASSYGQEPYEQYF. Based on the CDR3 plus reference TRBV5-1 and TRBJ2-7, the full variable domain is KAGVTQTPRYLIKTRGQQVTLSCSPISGHRSVSWYQQTPGQGLQFLFEYFSETQRNKGNFPGRFSGRQFSNSRSEMNVSTLELGDSALYLCASSYGQEPYEQYFGPGTRLTVT.

The chain employs TRBV5-4 and TRBJ2-2; D not certain. V was pared by 4 bases and J by 4 bases, with 11 bases between. Per the germline V gene, CDR1 is SGHNT and CDR2 is YYREEE (reference sequence). This CDR3 has 14 amino acids. The CDR3 reads CASSRVGSTGELFF. The CDR3, as DNA: TGTGCCAGCAGCCGGGTGGGAAGCACCGGGGAGCTGTTTTTT.

The chain employs TRBV6-5 and TRBJ1-1; possibly TRBD1 for D (6 bases). The CDR3 is 14 amino acids. V lost 2 bases and J lost 3, with 10 bases in between. Germline CDR1 reads MNHEY; CDR2 reads SVGAGI. In nucleotides, the CDR3 is TGTGCCAGCAGTTACGCTGGGGGGCACACTGAAGCTTTCTTT. Translating gives CASSYAGGHTEAFF.

The rearrangement links TRBV9 to TRBJ2-5, with 11 bases lining up with TRBD2. CDR3 length: 17 residues. Per the germline V gene, CDR1 is SGDLS and CDR2 is YYNGEE. V lost 4 bases, J lost 5 bases, and 13 bases stayed unmatched. CDR3 bases: TGTGCCAGCAGCCCGTCTAGCGGGGGGCTTAAATCGGAGACCCAGTACTTC. Protein sequence: CASSPSSGGLKSETQYF.

This clone was found many times. The J gene is TRBJ2-7, the V gene TRBV13; a possible D gene is TRBD1 (5 bases). This CDR3 comprises 15 residues. Germline values: CDR1 PRHDT, CDR2 FYEKMQ (reference sequence). Trimming stripped 5 bases from V and 2 bases from J, with 16 bases between. The CDR3 sequence is CASSSRQSNTYEQYV. CDR3 in DNA: TGTGCCAGCAGCAGCCGACAGAGTAATACCTACGAGCAGTACGTC.

The V gene is TRBV7-9, the J gene TRBJ2-1; D ambiguous. Trimming removed 1 base from V and 0 bases from J, with 10 bases in between. Germline assignment: CDR1 SEHNR and CDR2 FQNEAQ (reference sequence). The CDR3 sequence is 16 residues long. CDR3 DNA sequence: TGTGCCAGCAGCTTAGAAGCGAGTGTCTCCTACAATGAGCAGTTCTTC. Its protein is CASSLEASVSYNEQFF.

The V and J genes are TRBV6-5 and TRBJ1-5, with a weak D call TRBD1 (5 bases). CDR1 MNHEY and CDR2 SVGAGI come from the germline V gene. The CDR3 is 14 residues long. V was clipped by 5 bases and J by 2 bases, with 10 bases between them. DNA for the CDR3: TGTGCCAGCAGTCTGGGGCGGGGCAATCAGCCCCAGCATTTT. Amino acids: CASSLGRGNQPQHF.

The chain uses TRBV19 and TRBJ1-5; D is ambiguous. Between the trimmed V and J ends, which lost 7 bases and 3 bases, there was a span of 7 bases. Germline CDR1 reads LNHDA; CDR2 reads SQIVND (reference sequence). CDR3 length: 12 residues. Written as DNA, the CDR3 is TGTGCCAGTAAACCCTTCAATCAGCCCCAGCATTTT. Its protein is CASKPFNQPQHF.

This clone came up a few times. This chain connects TRBV27 to TRBJ2-7; TRBD1 matches at 8 bases. Germline values: CDR1 MNHEY, CDR2 SMNVEV (reference sequence). CDR3 length: 13 amino acids. After removal of 6 bases from V and 6 bases from J, the junction contained 7 bases not matched to a gene. CDR3 DNA: TGTGCCAGCAGCCCAGGGGGCTCAGGCGAGCAGTACGTC. Translated, it gives CASSPGGSGEQYV.

This chain links TRBV6-6 with TRBJ2-7; D possibly uses TRBD1 or TRBD2 (6 bases each). CDR1 and CDR2 (germline): MNHNY, SVGAGI (reference sequence). The V end was cut by 7 bases, the J end by 5 bases, with 21 bases between. The CDR3 has 15 amino acids. CDR3 nucleotide sequence: TGTGCCAGCACCCTAGGGGGGAGAACCGCCCACGAGCAGTACGTC. It encodes CASTLGGRTAHEQYV.

V is TRBV6-4 and J is TRBJ2-3; D remains unclear. CDR3 length: 13 amino acids. V lost 5 bases and J 4 bases, leaving 10 bases between the germline ends. CDR1 MRHNA and CDR2 SNTAGT come from the germline V gene. The CDR3 is CASSSVPADTQYF. DNA for the CDR3: TGTGCCAGCAGTAGCGTCCCAGCAGATACGCAGTATTTT.

CDR3 amino acids: CASSLRTANTEAFF. CDR3 nucleotides: TGTGCCAGCAGCCTCAGGACCGCGAACACTGAAGCTTTCTTT. This chain joins TRBV7-8 and TRBJ1-1; no firm D call. The germline CDR1 and CDR2 sequences are SGHVS and FQNEAQ. With 5 bases removed from V and 1 base from J, the gap between germline ends came to 11 bases. This CDR3 region has 14 residues.

The chain links TRBV7-8 to TRBJ1-1; D may be TRBD1 (6 bases). Trimming pared 6 bases from V and 5 bases from J, leaving 13 bases between. This CDR3 comprises 13 residues. CDR1 and CDR2 from the germline V gene are SGHVS and FQNEAQ. CDR3 sequence reads: CASSQRTATEAFF. The CDR3 DNA follows: TGTGCCAGCAGTCAGAGGACAGCTACTGAAGCTTTCTTT.

The chain recombines TRBV12-3 or TRBV12-4 with TRBJ1-1; maybe TRBD1 (6 bases). V dropped 10 bases and J dropped 4 bases, with 16 bases sitting between them. This CDR3 comprises 13 residues. CDR3 nucleotide sequence: TGTGCCACGACCAGGGGAGTTGGCACTGAAGCTTTCTTT. This translates into CATTRGVGTEAFF.

The chain couples TRBV7-2 to TRBJ2-3, with D unresolved. The length of the CDR3 is 12 residues. Germline loops: CDR1 SGHTA, CDR2 FQGNSA. The ends were cut back, 3 bases at V and 7 bases at J, with 8 bases in the middle. In DNA, the CDR3 is TGTGCCAGCAGCTTCGGACGTAATACGCAGTATTTT. Its translation: CASSFGRNTQYF. The variable domain in full, completed from reference TRBV7-2 and TRBJ2-3, reads GAGVSQSPSNKVTEKGKDVELRCDPISGHTALYWYRQSLGQGLEFLIYFQGNSAPDKSGLPSDRFSAERTGGSVSTLTIQRTQQEDSAVYLCASSFGRNTQYFGPGTRLTVL.

This rearrangement joins TRBV6-6 to TRBJ1-1, with TRBD1 identical over 9 bases. The CDR3 is 13 amino acids. V was pared by 6 bases and J by 8 bases, with 7 bases of the junction left unmatched. Germline V gives CDR1 MNHNY, CDR2 SVGAGI (reference sequence). The CDR3 coding sequence is TGTGCCAGCAGGCCCGGGACAGGGCGCGAAGCTTTCTTT. Its protein is CASRPGTGREAFF.

The sample holds a few counts of this clone. The chain couples TRBV5-1 to TRBJ2-3; D may match TRBD1 or TRBD2 (5 bases each). From germline, CDR1 is SGHRS and CDR2 YFSETQ. Trimming pared 4 bases from V and 6 bases from J, leaving 9 bases between. The CDR3 runs to 12 residues. The CDR3 region has the DNA TGCGCCAGCAGCGAGGGACGGGATACGCAGTATTTT. Its translation is CASSEGRDTQYF.

This clone was picked up a small number of times. The gene calls are TRBV5-4 and TRBJ1-6, with D possibly being TRBD1 (5 bases). V lost 0 bases and J 10 bases, leaving 14 bases between the germline ends. Germline V lookup: CDR1 SGHNT, CDR2 YYREEE (reference sequence). The CDR3 is made up of 15 amino acids. DNA of the CDR3: TGTGCCAGCAGCTTGGGGAATCAGGGACGGTCACCCCTCCACTTT. Its protein product is CASSLGNQGRSPLHF.

The chain is built from TRBV13 and TRBJ2-3; D is undetermined. The CDR3 consists of 16 residues. The V and J ends lost 4 bases and 0 bases respectively, with 14 bases between them. The germline V gene has CDR1 PRHDT and CDR2 FYEKMQ (reference sequence). DNA for the CDR3: TGTGCCAGCAGCTCTTTAGCTGAGCAGAGCACAGATACGCAGTATTTT. As protein: CASSSLAEQSTDTQYF.

This sequence joins TRBV19 and TRBJ1-5, with 7 bases that match TRBD1. The CDR3 length is 14 residues. Trimming took 5 bases from V and 7 from J; bases not matched to a gene: 8. The germline CDR1 and CDR2 sequences are LNHDA and SQIVND (reference sequence). In DNA form, the CDR3 reads TGTGCCAGTAGTCCACAGGGGTCTGGGCAGCCCCAGCATTTT. Translating it yields CASSPQGSGQPQHF.

The V gene is TRBV4-2, the J gene TRBJ2-7, with D possibly being TRBD2 (6 bases). CDR3 length: 16 amino acids. V was pared by 0 bases and J by 0 bases, with 12 bases between. CDR1 LGHNA and CDR2 YNFKEQ come from the germline V gene. CDR3 in DNA: TGTGCCAGCAGCCAAGAGAAGGCGGGACTCTCCTACGAGCAGTACTTC. Translation gives CASSQEKAGLSYEQYF.

Comment on this clone: This same CDR3 is encoded by further DNA sequences in the sample. The rearrangement links TRBV5-1 to TRBJ1-1; 9 bases are shared with TRBD1. The V gene end was trimmed by 2 bases and the J gene end by 5 bases; junction bases not matched to a gene: 4. This CDR3 is built from 14 residues. In germline, CDR1 is SGHRS, CDR2 YFSETQ. The CDR3 nucleotides are TGCGCCAGCAGCTTCGGGACAGGGAATACTGAAGCTTTCTTT. Translating it yields CASSFGTGNTEAFF.

This clone was picked up a small number of times. The V gene is TRBV19, the J gene TRBJ1-2, with no clear D. The CDR3 sequence is 15 residues long. V dropped 3 bases and J dropped 2 bases, with 13 bases sitting between them. Looked up from germline, CDR1 is LNHDA and CDR2 is SQIVND (reference sequence). The CDR3 DNA is TGTGCCAGTAGTATCGGCCAGGCGGACAACTATGGCTACACCTTC. It is translated as CASSIGQADNYGYTF.